The following is a T cell receptor (beta chain) sequence with its context. Sequencing used immunoSEQ multiplex PCR; TCRdb keeps in-frame clones, though not all of them. The data show some 83,000 clones, 90% to 95% seen once. The data were obtained in a study of technical replicates of blood from several donors. This receptor was taken from a human donor in good health. The specimen was T cells isolated from PBMCs.

CDR3 loop: CASSTLLRDRVVSGELFF. The DNA of the CDR3 is TGTGCCAGCAGCACCCTCCTCCGGGACAGGGTTGTCTCCGGGGAGCTGTTTTTT. This chain joins TRBV13 and TRBJ2-2; 9 bases map to TRBD1. V gave up 5 bases and J gave up 6 bases; unmatched junction bases: 16. This CDR3 region has 18 residues. Germline V gene lookup returns CDR1 PRHDT and CDR2 FYEKMQ (reference sequence).